The sequence of this T cell receptor beta chain was determined in a study of blood T cell repertoires in COVID-19. Study details: In each case, the material was cDNA or gDNA derived from T cells, B-cell-depleted T cells, or PBMCs.

Using immunoSEQ multiplex PCR, the repertoire was profiled, and TCRdb retains in-frame clones only, with some absent. The repertoire holds 130,000 or so clones, with 70% to 90% as singletons. The source of this sequence is a woman between 55 and 75 years old with acute or convalescent COVID-19. The specimen was peripheral blood.

The CDR3 spells CASSPNSLVNEQFF. The CDR3 DNA is TGTGCCAGCTCACCAAACAGTTTGGTCAATGAGCAGTTCTTC. The chain is built from TRBV18 and TRBJ2-1; D gene uncertain. There are 14 residues in the CDR3. CDR1 is KGHSH, CDR2 LQKENI, per germline. The V and J ends lost 2 bases and 6 bases respectively, with 11 bases between them.